These 19 T cell receptor beta chains came from one sample sequenced in a study of cytomegalovirus exposure and HLA in healthy donors. This PCR relied on a set of 60 Vbeta primers and 13 Jbeta primers. TCRdb keeps only in-frame clones here, not all; method: immunoSEQ multiplex PCR. The sample has roughly 100,000 clones, approximately 85% seen once. The sequenced material came from PBMCs. These receptors originate from a man over 45 in good health and CMV-seronegative.

In this sample, this clone turned up a few times. This chain joins TRBV7-3 and TRBJ2-1; 8 bases align to TRBD2. Per germline, CDR1 SGHTA and CDR2 FQGTGA. The CDR3 totals 15 residues. V shed 2 bases, J shed 10 bases, and the junction held 10 bases outside the gene matches. The CDR3 sequence is CASSLSSGGPHEQFF. The CDR3 DNA sequence: TGTGCCAGCAGCTTATCGTCGGGGGGGCCTCACGAGCAGTTCTTC.

The gene calls are TRBV5-1 and TRBJ2-7, with TRBD1 matching over 7 bases. V was clipped by 2 bases and J by 0 bases; unmatched bases: 2. The CDR3 runs to 14 residues. From germline, CDR1 is SGHRS and CDR2 YFSETQ. CDR3 coding DNA: TGCGCCAGCAGCTTTGACAGGGTCTCCTACGAGCAGTACTTC. It specifies CASSFDRVSYEQYF.

This chain joins TRBV5-8 and TRBJ2-7, with no clear D. The germline gives CDR1 SGHTS, CDR2 YDEGEE. This CDR3 contains 14 residues. V was clipped by 3 bases and J by 0 bases, with 10 bases between them. The CDR3 reads CASSSRHISYEQYF. The CDR3 DNA follows: TGTGCCAGCAGCTCCAGACACATCTCCTACGAGCAGTACTTC. The full variable domain, its missing parts supplied by reference TRBV5-8 and TRBJ2-7, is EAGVTQSPTHLIKTRGQQATLRCSPISGHTSVYWYQQALGLGLQFLLWYDEGEERNRGNFPPRFSGRQFPNYSSELNVNALELEDSALYLCASSSRHISYEQYFGPGTRLTVT.

This clone occurred a few times. The genes are TRBV5-4 and TRBJ1-4, with a weak D call TRBD1 (5 bases). V was trimmed by 4 bases and J by 0 bases, leaving 13 bases between them. Germline assignment: CDR1 SGHNT and CDR2 YYREEE (reference sequence). CDR3 length: 16 amino acids. CDR3 in DNA: TGTGCCAGCAGCCTAAAAGCAGGGACAACTAATGAAAAACTGTTTTTT. Amino acids: CASSLKAGTTNEKLFF. The full variable domain, rest sourced from reference TRBV5-4 and TRBJ1-4, is ETGVTQSPTHLIKTRGQQVTLRCSSQSGHNTVSWYQQALGQGPQFIFQYYREEENGRGNFPPRFSGLQFPNYSSELNVNALELDDSALYLCASSLKAGTTNEKLFFGSGTQLSVL.

This clone appeared a few times. V usage is TRBV7-9 and J usage is TRBJ2-3, with 10 bases identical to TRBD1. Germline CDR1 and CDR2: SEHNR and FQNEAQ (reference sequence). V gave up 2 bases and J gave up 9 bases; unmatched junction bases: 8. CDR3 length: 15 residues. The CDR3 protein is CASSLYGQGEATQYF. CDR3 sequence (DNA): TGTGCCAGCAGCTTATATGGACAGGGGGAGGCCACGCAGTATTTT.

The chain carries TRBV5-1 and TRBJ2-1; the match to TRBD2 covers 10 bases. The CDR3 runs 16 residues. Germline loops: CDR1 SGHRS, CDR2 YFSETQ. Trimming at V came to 5 bases and at J to 0 bases, leaving 5 bases not matched to a gene. The CDR3 DNA is TGCGCCAGCAGGGAGCGGGGGGGTAGCTCCTACAATGAGCAGTTCTTC. The encoded protein is CASRERGGSSYNEQFF.

V gene TRBV4-2 combines with J gene TRBJ2-4; TRBD2 is a possible D gene (7 bases). The CDR3 has 17 residues. Trimming took off 4 bases at V and 2 bases at J, with 18 bases between the two ends. Germline CDR1 is LGHNA and CDR2 is YNFKEQ. The CDR3 is CASSPFEGGRTKNIQYF. CDR3 sequence (DNA): TGTGCCAGCAGCCCTTTTGAGGGGGGGCGAACCAAAAACATTCAGTACTTC.

The chain carries TRBV18 and TRBJ2-6; 7 nucleotides match TRBD1. Germline V gene data show CDR1 as KGHSH and CDR2 as LQKENI. V dropped 5 bases and J dropped 2; count of bases not matched to a gene: 3. The CDR3 sequence is 15 residues long. The CDR3 protein is CASSKGTAGANVLTF. The CDR3, as DNA: TGTGCCAGCTCAAAAGGGACAGCTGGGGCCAACGTCCTGACTTTC.

J is TRBJ2-3 and V is TRBV7-9, with 7 positions matching TRBD2. This CDR3 contains 16 residues. Germline V lookup: CDR1 SEHNR, CDR2 FQNEAQ (reference sequence). The J segment lost 0 bases and the V segment lost 7 bases, leaving 10 bases of the junction unmatched. CDR3 sequence reads: CASTRWEGSSTDTQYF. The CDR3 coding sequence is TGTGCCAGCACCAGATGGGAGGGGTCTAGCACAGATACGCAGTATTTT.

The chain has TRBV20-1 and TRBJ2-1; D may be TRBD2 (6 bases). The ends were cut back, 4 bases at V and 10 bases at J, with 11 bases in the middle. Germline CDR1 DFQATT, CDR2 SNEGSKA (reference sequence). The CDR3 contains 11 residues. CDR3 nucleotides: TGCAGTGCTACCTTAGCGGCAGAGCAGTTCTTC. Translation: CSATLAAEQFF.

The V gene is TRBV30, the J gene TRBJ2-7; TRBD1 might be the D (6 bases). Trimming pared 3 bases from V and 6 bases from J, leaving 12 bases between. This CDR3 is 12 amino acids long. From germline, CDR1 is GTSNPN and CDR2 SVGIG (reference sequence). The CDR3 bases are TGTGCCTGGAGGTTACAGGGCGGCGAGCAGTACTTC. This encodes CAWRLQGGEQYF.

The chain combines TRBV9 with TRBJ1-3; the match to TRBD1 covers 7 bases. Germline V gene lookup returns CDR1 SGDLS and CDR2 YYNGEE. The CDR3 has 15 amino acids. V trimming: 4 bases; J trimming: 2 bases; junction bases outside the gene matches: 6. CDR3 protein: CASSLQGMPGNTIYF. The CDR3 DNA sequence: TGTGCCAGCAGCCTACAGGGGATGCCTGGAAACACCATATATTTT. The complete variable domain, with remaining parts taken from reference TRBV9 and TRBJ1-3, reads DSGVTQTPKHLITATGQRVTLRCSPRSGDLSVYWYQQSLDQGLQFLIQYYNGEERAKGNILERFSAQQFPDLHSELNLSSLELGDSALYFCASSLQGMPGNTIYFGEGSWLTVV.

J is TRBJ1-1 and V is TRBV18; a possible D gene is TRBD1 (5 bases). Germline V CDR1 and CDR2: KGHSH, LQKENI. V was clipped by 0 bases and J by 3 bases, with 8 bases between them. CDR3 length: 14 amino acids. The DNA for the CDR3 is TGTGCCAGCTCACCACCGGTCAGGGACACTGAAGCTTTCTTT. Protein: CASSPPVRDTEAFF.

V usage is TRBV6-5 and J usage is TRBJ2-5; D is possibly TRBD2 (5 bases). The germline V gene has CDR1 MNHEY and CDR2 SVGAGI. The CDR3 consists of 15 residues. Trimming pared 6 bases from V and 1 base from J, leaving 15 bases between. The chain's CDR3 is CASSPPIGVQETQYF. The CDR3, as DNA: TGTGCCAGCAGCCCTCCCATCGGGGTCCAAGAGACCCAGTACTTC.

The CDR3 loop reads CASSRDTPYGYTF. DNA of the CDR3: TGTGCCAGCAGCCGGGACACACCCTATGGCTACACCTTC. The chain links TRBV28 to TRBJ1-2; tentatively, D is TRBD1 (6 bases). With 6 bases removed from V and 4 bases from J, the gap between germline ends came to 12 bases. Germline assignment: CDR1 MDHEN and CDR2 SYDVKM. The CDR3 contains 13 residues.

The rearrangement uses TRBV7-9 and TRBJ1-6; D may be TRBD1 (6 bases). With 1 base removed from V and 11 bases from J, the gap between germline ends came to 6 bases. This CDR3 comprises 12 residues. CDR1 is SEHNR, CDR2 FQNEAQ, per germline (reference sequence). CDR3 nucleotide sequence: TGTGCCAGCAGCTTAGAGGGGGCACCCCTCCACTTT. Translation gives CASSLEGAPLHF. The whole variable domain, remainder taken from reference TRBV7-9 and TRBJ1-6, is DTGVSQNPRHKITKRGQNVTFRCDPISEHNRLYWYRQTLGQGPEFLTYFQNEAQLEKSRLLSDRFSAERPKGSFSTLEIQRTEQGDSAMYLCASSLEGAPLHFGNGTRLTVT.

The chain links TRBV27 to TRBJ1-2; D might be TRBD1 (5 bases). The germline V gene has CDR1 MNHEY and CDR2 SMNVEV (reference sequence). Trimming pared 5 bases from V and 6 bases from J, leaving 19 bases between. This CDR3 contains 15 residues. CDR3 region: CASSPRPGGGNGYTF. In nucleotides, the CDR3 is TGTGCCAGCAGTCCCAGGCCCGGGGGAGGAAATGGCTACACCTTC.

This clone was detected only a few times. The V call is TRBV6-6, the J call TRBJ1-2; TRBD1 is a possible D gene (5 bases). Germline CDR1 is MNHNY and CDR2 is SVGAGI (reference sequence). The CDR3 is 15 amino acids. With 10 bases removed from V and 0 bases from J, the gap between germline ends came to 18 bases. In nucleotides, the CDR3 is TGTGCCAATCAACCCGGGACTCTAGCTAACTATGGCTACACCTTC. Its protein is CANQPGTLANYGYTF.

The chain uses TRBV2 and TRBJ1-2; tentatively, D is TRBD1 (6 bases). The CDR3 spans 16 residues. V lost 5 bases to trimming and J lost 1 base, with 17 bases between them. Germline V lookup: CDR1 SNHLY, CDR2 FYNNEI. CDR3: CASSRTDSKINYGYTF. In nucleotides, the CDR3 is TGTGCCAGCAGTCGGACAGACTCCAAAATTAACTATGGCTACACCTTC.